Ten or more counts support the clone carrying this T cell receptor (beta chain). V was clipped by 5 bases and J by 7 bases; unmatched bases: 9. The CDR3 totals 16 residues. Germline lookup yields CDR1 SGHTA and CDR2 FQGTGA. TCRdb called the 5' RACE reads again in MiXCR, with one record for every CDR3 protein. The sample lists under 550,000 distinct CDR3 sequences, 20% to 25% occurring once. This sample is part of a study of T cells after yellow fever vaccination. V is TRBV7-3 and J is TRBJ2-1, with 12 bases matching TRBD2. This TCR derives from a man younger than 35 who received the YFV17D yellow fever vaccine. This sample comprised PBMCs, obtained roughly 23 days after the first yellow fever vaccination. The CDR3 bases are TGTGCCAGCAGCGGATCTAGCGGGGGGGTGGAGAATGAGCAGTTCTTC. As protein: CASSGSSGGVENEQFF.